Below are 5 T cell receptor beta chains sequenced from a single sample in a study of cytomegalovirus exposure and HLA in healthy donors. PCR amplification relied on 60 Vbeta primers (plus 13 Jbeta primers). Sequencing was performed with immunoSEQ multiplex PCR; in TCRdb, only in-frame clones are kept and a portion is missing. The sample contains about 160,000 clones, 79% of which appear only once. Sequenced material: PBMCs. These receptors were obtained from a man aged 35-49 years in good health and CMV-seronegative.

V and J are TRBV7-8 and TRBJ2-3, with 11 bases fitting TRBD2. Germline-derived CDR1 and CDR2 are SGHVS and FQNEAQ. The V gene end was trimmed by 5 bases and the J gene end by 6 bases; junction bases not matched to a gene: 7. The CDR3 totals 15 residues. CDR3 sequence (DNA): TGTGCCAGCAGCCCAACTAGCGGGAGTTGGGATACGCAGTATTTT. Translation: CASSPTSGSWDTQYF. The whole variable domain, remainder taken from reference TRBV7-8 and TRBJ2-3, is GAGVSQSPRYKVAKRGQDVALRCDPISGHVSLFWYQQALGQGPEFLTYFQNEAQLDKSGLPSDRFFAERPEGSVSTLKIQRTQQEDSAVYLCASSPTSGSWDTQYFGPGTRLTVL.

V and J are TRBV9 and TRBJ1-3; the D gene is possibly TRBD1 (6 bases). Per germline, CDR1 SGDLS and CDR2 YYNGEE. Trimming removed 3 bases at V and 0 bases at J, with 10 bases between. The CDR3 spans 15 residues. The CDR3 DNA reads as TGTGCCAGCAGCGCAACAGGGAGCTCTGGAAACACCATATATTTT. It codes for CASSATGSSGNTIYF.

CDR3 amino acids: CASSPGLAGVEEQYF. CDR3 coding DNA: TGTGCCAGCTCACCGGGACTAGCGGGAGTGGAAGAGCAGTACTTC. The chain links TRBV18 to TRBJ2-7, with 14 bases fitting TRBD2. V was clipped by 3 bases and J by 7 bases; unmatched bases: 5. This CDR3 spans 15 amino acids. CDR1 is KGHSH, CDR2 LQKENI, per germline.

This clone was seen once. The chain employs TRBV5-5 and TRBJ2-1; 8 positions agree with TRBD2. V lost 4 bases and J lost 8; bases outside the gene matches: 8. The CDR3 totals 14 residues. Per the germline V gene, CDR1 is SGHKS and CDR2 is YYEKEE (reference sequence). The CDR3 DNA follows: TGTGCCAGCAGCCCCGTGGGACTAGTCGATGAGCAGTTCTTC. This encodes CASSPVGLVDEQFF. Combining the CDR3 with reference TRBV5-5 and TRBJ2-1 gives the whole variable domain DAGVTQSPTHLIKTRGQQVTLRCSPISGHKSVSWYQQVLGQGPQFIFQYYEKEERGRGNFPDRFSARQFPNYSSELNVNALLLGDSALYLCASSPVGLVDEQFFGPGTRLTVL.

This clone has more than one count but fewer than ten. One end of the junction fails to match germline, which may point to a read error. This sequence joins TRBV5-5 and TRBJ2-6; TRBD1 aligns across 9 bases. Germline V lookup: CDR1 SGHKS, CDR2 YYEKEE (reference sequence). The CDR3 runs to 20 residues. The CDR3 sequence: CASSALYRDRVVAGANGLTF. The CDR3 nucleotides read TGTGCCAGCAGCGCCCTATATAGGGACAGGGTTGTAGCTGGGGCCAACGGCCTGACTTTC.